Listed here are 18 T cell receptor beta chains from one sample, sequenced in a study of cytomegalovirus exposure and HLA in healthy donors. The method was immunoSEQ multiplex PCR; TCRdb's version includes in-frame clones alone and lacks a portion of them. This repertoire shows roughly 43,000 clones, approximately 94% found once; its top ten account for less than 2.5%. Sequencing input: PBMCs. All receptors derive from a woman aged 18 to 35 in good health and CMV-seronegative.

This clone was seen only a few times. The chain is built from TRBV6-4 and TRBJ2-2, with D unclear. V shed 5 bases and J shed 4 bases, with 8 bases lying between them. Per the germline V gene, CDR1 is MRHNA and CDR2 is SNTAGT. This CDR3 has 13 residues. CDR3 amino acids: CASSSGSTGELFF. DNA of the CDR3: TGTGCCAGCAGTTCCGGGTCCACCGGGGAGCTGTTTTTT.

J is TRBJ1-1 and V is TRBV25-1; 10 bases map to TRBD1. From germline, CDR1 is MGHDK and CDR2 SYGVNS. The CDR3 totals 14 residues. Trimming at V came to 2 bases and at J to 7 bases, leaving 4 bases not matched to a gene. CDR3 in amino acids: CASSEAGQGNEAFF. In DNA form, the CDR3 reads TGTGCCAGCAGTGAAGCGGGACAGGGGAATGAAGCTTTCTTT.

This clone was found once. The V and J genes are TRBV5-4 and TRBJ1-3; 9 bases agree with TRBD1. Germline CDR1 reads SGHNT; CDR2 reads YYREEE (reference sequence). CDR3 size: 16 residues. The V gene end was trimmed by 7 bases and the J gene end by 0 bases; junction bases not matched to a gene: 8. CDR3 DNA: TGTGCCAGCGCACACGACAGGGGGGACTCTGGAAACACCATATATTTT. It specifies CASAHDRGDSGNTIYF.

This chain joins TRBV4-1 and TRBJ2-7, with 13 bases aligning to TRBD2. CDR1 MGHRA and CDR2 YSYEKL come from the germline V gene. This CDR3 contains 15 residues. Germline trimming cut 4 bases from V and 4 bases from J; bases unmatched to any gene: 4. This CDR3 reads CASSLRLAGGYEQYF. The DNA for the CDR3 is TGCGCCAGCAGCCTAAGACTAGCGGGGGGTTACGAGCAGTACTTC.

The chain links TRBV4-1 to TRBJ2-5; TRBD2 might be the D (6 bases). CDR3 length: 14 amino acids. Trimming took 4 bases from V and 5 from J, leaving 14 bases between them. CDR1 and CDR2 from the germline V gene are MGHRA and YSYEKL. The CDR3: CASSLASAGETQYF. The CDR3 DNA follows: TGCGCCAGCAGCCTGGCTAGCGCGGGGGAGACCCAGTACTTC.

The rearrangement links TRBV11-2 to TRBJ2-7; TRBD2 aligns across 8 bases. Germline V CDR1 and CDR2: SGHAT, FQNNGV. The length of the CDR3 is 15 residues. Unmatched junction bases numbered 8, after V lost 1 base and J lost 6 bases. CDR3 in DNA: TGTGCCAGCAGCTTAGCCGGGGGGGCAATTTCCGAGCAGTACTTC. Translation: CASSLAGGAISEQYF.

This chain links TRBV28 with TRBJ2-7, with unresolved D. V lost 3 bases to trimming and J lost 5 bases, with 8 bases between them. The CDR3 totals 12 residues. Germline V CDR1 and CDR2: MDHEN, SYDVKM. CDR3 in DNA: TGTGCCAGCAGTTTTTTCAGTAACGAGCAGTACTTC. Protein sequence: CASSFFSNEQYF.

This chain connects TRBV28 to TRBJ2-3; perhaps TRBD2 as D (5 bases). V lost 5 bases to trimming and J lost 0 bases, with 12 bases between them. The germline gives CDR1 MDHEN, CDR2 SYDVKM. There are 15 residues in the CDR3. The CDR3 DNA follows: TGTGCCAGCAGTAGTTCGCGGGTGAGCACAGATACGCAGTATTTT. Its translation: CASSSSRVSTDTQYF.

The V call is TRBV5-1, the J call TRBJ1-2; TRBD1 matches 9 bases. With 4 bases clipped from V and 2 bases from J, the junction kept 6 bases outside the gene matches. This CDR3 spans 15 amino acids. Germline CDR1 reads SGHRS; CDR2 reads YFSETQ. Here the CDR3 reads CASSPYGQGNYGYTF. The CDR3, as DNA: TGCGCCAGCAGCCCGTACGGACAGGGGAACTATGGCTACACCTTC.

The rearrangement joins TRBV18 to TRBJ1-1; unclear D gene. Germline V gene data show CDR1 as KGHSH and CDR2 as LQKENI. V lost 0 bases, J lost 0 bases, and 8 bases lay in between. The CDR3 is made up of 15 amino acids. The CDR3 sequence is CASSPPSQVNTEAFF. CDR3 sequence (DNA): TGTGCCAGCTCACCACCGAGCCAAGTGAACACTGAAGCTTTCTTT.

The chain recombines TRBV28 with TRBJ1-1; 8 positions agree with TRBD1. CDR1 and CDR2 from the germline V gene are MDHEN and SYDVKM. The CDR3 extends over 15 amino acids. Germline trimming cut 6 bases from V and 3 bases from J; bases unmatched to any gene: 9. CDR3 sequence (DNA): TGTGCCAGCAGGGGGGACAGGAGGCTTTACACTGAAGCTTTCTTT. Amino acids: CASRGDRRLYTEAFF.

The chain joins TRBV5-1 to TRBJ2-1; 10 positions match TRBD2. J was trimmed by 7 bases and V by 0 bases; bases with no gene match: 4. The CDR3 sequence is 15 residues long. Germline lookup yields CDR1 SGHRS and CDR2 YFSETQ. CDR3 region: CASSLGLAGENEQFF. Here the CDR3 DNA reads TGCGCCAGCAGCTTGGGCCTAGCGGGGGAGAATGAGCAGTTCTTC.

CDR3 in amino acids: CASSESGELYGYTF. The DNA for the CDR3 is TGTGCCAGCAGTGAATCGGGAGAACTCTATGGCTACACCTTC. The chain links TRBV25-1 to TRBJ1-2, with D uncertain. The CDR3 extends over 14 amino acids. Trimming took 1 base from V and 4 from J, leaving 10 bases between them. Germline CDR1 MGHDK, CDR2 SYGVNS.

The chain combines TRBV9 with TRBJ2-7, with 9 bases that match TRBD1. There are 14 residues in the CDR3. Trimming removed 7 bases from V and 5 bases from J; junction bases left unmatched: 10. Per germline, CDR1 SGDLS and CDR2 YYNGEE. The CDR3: CASGPGTGSDEQYF. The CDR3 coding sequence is TGTGCCAGCGGTCCCGGGACAGGGTCTGACGAGCAGTACTTC.

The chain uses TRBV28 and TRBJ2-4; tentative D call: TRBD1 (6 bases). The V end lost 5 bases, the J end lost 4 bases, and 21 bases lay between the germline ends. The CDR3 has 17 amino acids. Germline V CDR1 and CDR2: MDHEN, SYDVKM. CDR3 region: CASSTRAWGRWKNIQYF. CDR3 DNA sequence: TGTGCCAGCAGTACTCGTGCGTGGGGGCGCTGGAAAAACATTCAGTACTTC.

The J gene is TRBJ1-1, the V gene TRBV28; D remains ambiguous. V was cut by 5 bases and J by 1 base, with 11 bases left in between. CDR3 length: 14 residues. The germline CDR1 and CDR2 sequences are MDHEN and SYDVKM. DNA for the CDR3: TGTGCCAGCAGTATACCGACGGGGAACACTGAAGCTTTCTTT. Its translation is CASSIPTGNTEAFF.

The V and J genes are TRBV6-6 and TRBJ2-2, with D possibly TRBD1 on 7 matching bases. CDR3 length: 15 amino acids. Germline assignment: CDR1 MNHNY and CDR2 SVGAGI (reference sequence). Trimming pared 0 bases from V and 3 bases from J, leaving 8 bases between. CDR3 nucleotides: TGTGCCAGCAGTTACTCCAGGGGGGACACCGGGGAGCTGTTTTTT. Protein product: CASSYSRGDTGELFF.

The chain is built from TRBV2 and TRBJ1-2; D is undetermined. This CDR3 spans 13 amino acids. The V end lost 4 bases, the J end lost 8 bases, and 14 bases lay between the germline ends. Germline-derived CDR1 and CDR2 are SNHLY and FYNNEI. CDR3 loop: CASSGSGYEGYTF. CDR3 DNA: TGTGCCAGCAGTGGGTCGGGATATGAGGGCTACACCTTC.